This TCR beta chain stems from a study of molecular identifiers for immune sequencing clone quantification. The overall study: Naive CD8 cell RNA, from roughly 18,000 or 92,000 cells, was split five ways in replicates, with four sequenced.

The V end was cut by 3 bases, the J end by 1 base, with 9 bases between. Germline V gene lookup returns CDR1 SEHNR and CDR2 FQNEAQ (reference sequence). The CDR3 sequence is 14 residues long. Study findings and constraints: Underestimation of highly expanded clone sizes could arise where identical TCR molecules share a barcode. The study found clones above 20 RNA copies held over 99% of effector molecules and under 1% in naive cells.

This clonotype occurred many times. Its specificity is not known. It was with previously described methods and listed TCR primers that bulk TCR libraries were made. TCRdb reprocessed the PCR reads via MiXCR and lists one record per CDR3 protein. This sample has approximately 320,000 distinct CDR3 sequences, with roughly 24% found just once. The receptor was derived from a human donor in good health. Some libraries in this study had Jurkat cell RNA spiked in. The sequenced sample consisted of naive CD8+ T cells from blood, with Jurkat cell RNA spiked in. The subset denotes: FACS-sorted CD8+CD4-CCR7+CD45RA+ naive T cells. The J gene is TRBJ1-1, the V gene TRBV7-9; no firm D call. CDR3 sequence reads: CASSFMNRNTEAFF. Written as DNA, the CDR3 is TGTGCCAGCAGCTTCATGAACCGGAACACTGAAGCTTTCTTT.